Sequencing of this TCR beta chain was carried out in a study of blood T cell repertoires in COVID-19. Losses at the gene ends were 3 bases for V and 5 bases for J; bases not matched to a gene: 5. This CDR3 contains 14 residues. CDR1 and CDR2 (germline): LGHNA, YNFKEQ. Clones were read by immunoSEQ multiplex PCR, and TCRdb kept only the in-frame ones, dropping some. The sample yields 120,000 to 150,000 clones, roughly 76% seen once. Sequenced input: peripheral blood. The receptor comes from an elderly man with acute or convalescent COVID-19. The rearrangement links TRBV4-2 to TRBJ1-2; TRBD1 agrees at 8 bases. For the CDR3, the DNA is TGTGCCAGCAGCCAGGAGCAGGGGGCGTATGGCTACACCTTC. As protein: CASSQEQGAYGYTF.